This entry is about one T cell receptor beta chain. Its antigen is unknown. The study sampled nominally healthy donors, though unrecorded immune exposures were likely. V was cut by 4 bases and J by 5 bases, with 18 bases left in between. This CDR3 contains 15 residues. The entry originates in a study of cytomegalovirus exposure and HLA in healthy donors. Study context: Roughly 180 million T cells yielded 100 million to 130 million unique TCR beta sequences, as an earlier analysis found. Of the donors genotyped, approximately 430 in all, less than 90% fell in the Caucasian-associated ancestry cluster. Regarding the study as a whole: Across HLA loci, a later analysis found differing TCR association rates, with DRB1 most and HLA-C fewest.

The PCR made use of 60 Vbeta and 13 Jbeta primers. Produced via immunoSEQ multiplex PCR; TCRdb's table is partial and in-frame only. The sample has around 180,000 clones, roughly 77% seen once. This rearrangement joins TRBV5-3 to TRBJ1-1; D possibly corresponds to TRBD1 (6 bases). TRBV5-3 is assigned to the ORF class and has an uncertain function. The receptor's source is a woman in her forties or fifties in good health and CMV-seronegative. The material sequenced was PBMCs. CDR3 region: CARSGWGGGRTEAFF. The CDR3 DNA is TGTGCCAGAAGCGGGTGGGGAGGGGGGAGGACTGAAGCTTTCTTT.